A single sample is the source of the 27 T cell receptor beta chains below, sequenced in a study of T-cell reconstitution after alpha-beta-depleted transplantation in children (dated by TCRdb to the mid-2010s). Sample treatment or condition, as interpreted from the label and publication: allogeneic hematopoietic cell transplantation with graft depleted of TCRalphabeta T cells and CD19 B cells. The library was produced with PCR. Instrument on record: Illumina HiSeq 2500. Molecular barcoding was employed in the preparation of TCR libraries, with unique molecular identifiers being used to normalize TCRbeta repertoire quantification. Through fastp at Q25 and MiXCR, TCRdb rebuilt clones from the public reads, retaining in-frame beta chains. Rows with a matching CDR3 protein are joined into one entry that keeps the most common DNA and genes. The sample contains 480,000 or so distinct CDR3 sequences, 8% to 11% of them found a single time. The ten largest clones represent 2% of the sample.

Sequencing used PBMCs, obtained before TCRalphabeta/CD19-depleted stem cell transplant. The receptors were gathered from a child aged 2 to 15 with inherited bone marrow failure, due to receive a stem cell transplant.

This clonotype has only a few counts. CDR3 sequence: CASSLWEGYTGELFF. In DNA form, the CDR3 reads TGTGCCAGCAGCCTATGGGAGGGCTACACCGGGGAGCTGTTTTTT. V gene TRBV11-2 combines with J gene TRBJ2-2; TRBD2 agrees at 7 bases. CDR1 and CDR2 from the germline V gene are SGHAT and FQNNGV. The CDR3 contains 15 residues. V lost 5 bases, J lost 3 bases, and 6 bases stayed unmatched.

The rearrangement uses TRBV30 and TRBJ2-2; 11 nucleotides line up with TRBD1. V dropped 5 bases and J dropped 7; count of bases not matched to a gene: 3. The CDR3 has 13 amino acids. The germline V gene has CDR1 GTSNPN and CDR2 SVGIG (reference sequence). The CDR3 protein is CAWGQGAGGELFF. The CDR3 DNA reads TGTGCCTGGGGACAGGGGGCTGGCGGGGAGCTGTTTTTT.

A remark on this clonotype: One base away lies a much larger clone, so this may be a sequencing read error. The chain links TRBV29-1 to TRBJ2-7; possibly TRBD1 or TRBD2 for D (5 bases each). Germline V gives CDR1 SQVTM, CDR2 ANQGSEA. The CDR3 is 12 amino acids. V dropped 0 bases and J dropped 5 bases, with 8 bases sitting between them. This chain's CDR3 is CSVEEPGHEQYF. The CDR3 DNA follows: TGCAGCGTTGAAGAACCGGGGCACGAGCAGTACTTC.

Ten or more counts support this clonotype. This chain joins TRBV27 and TRBJ2-7; D is unresolved. The germline V gene encodes CDR1 MNHEY and CDR2 SMNVEV (reference sequence). The CDR3 runs to 13 residues. The V end was cut by 8 bases, the J end by 0 bases, with 11 bases between. The CDR3 bases are TGTGCCAGCGGGGTCCTGGGCTCCTACGAGCAGTACTTC. Residues: CASGVLGSYEQYF.

This clonotype has more than one count but fewer than ten. The rearrangement links TRBV11-2 to TRBJ2-1; D may be TRBD1 (5 bases). The CDR3 consists of 15 residues. The ends were cut back, 5 bases at V and 7 bases at J, with 18 bases in the middle. Germline loops: CDR1 SGHAT, CDR2 FQNNGV. The CDR3 reads CASSRERGSYNEQFF. DNA for the CDR3: TGTGCCAGCAGCCGTGAAAGGGGTTCGTATAATGAGCAGTTCTTC. The whole variable domain, remainder taken from reference TRBV11-2 and TRBJ2-1, is EAGVAQSPRYKIIEKRQSVAFWCNPISGHATLYWYQQILGQGPKLLIQFQNNGVVDDSQLPKDRFSAERLKGVDSTLKIQPAKLEDSAVYLCASSRERGSYNEQFFGPGTRLTVL.

This clonotype showed up many times. This chain links TRBV27 with TRBJ2-1; 7 nucleotides agree with TRBD1. This CDR3 is 16 amino acids long. V shed 0 bases, J shed 4 bases, and the junction held 6 bases outside the gene matches. In germline, CDR1 is MNHEY, CDR2 SMNVEV (reference sequence). DNA for the CDR3: TGTGCCAGCAGTTTATCTCTACAGGGGTCGTACAATGAGCAGTTCTTC. Its protein is CASSLSLQGSYNEQFF.

This clonotype occurred many times. V and J are TRBV7-2 and TRBJ2-1; TRBD2 matches at 8 bases. J lost 0 bases, V lost 5 bases, and 6 bases had no gene match. Looked up from germline, CDR1 is SGHTA and CDR2 is FQGNSA. The CDR3 length is 16 residues. CDR3 coding DNA: TGTGCCAGCAGCCGTAGCGGGGCCAGCTCCTACAATGAGCAGTTCTTC. This gives the protein CASSRSGASSYNEQFF.

This clonotype was seen many times. The V call is TRBV6-5, the J call TRBJ1-2; D gene unclear. V dropped 8 bases and J dropped 5 bases, with 12 bases sitting between them. The CDR3 totals 12 residues. CDR1 and CDR2 (germline): MNHEY, SVGAGI. DNA of the CDR3: TGTGCCAGCGGGGTCGGAAAGTATGGCTACACCTTC. This encodes CASGVGKYGYTF.

This clonotype was recorded many times. CDR3 sequence reads: CASSHRDWGTDTQYF. The CDR3, as DNA: TGTGCCAGCAGTCACCGGGATTGGGGCACAGATACGCAGTATTTT. V usage is TRBV12-3 or TRBV12-4 and J usage is TRBJ2-3, with D possibly TRBD2 on 5 matching bases. The CDR3 extends over 15 amino acids. The V end was cut by 5 bases, the J end by 1 base, with 13 bases between.

In the case of this clonotype: One base away lies a much larger clone, so this may be a sequencing read error. This CDR3 is CASEDRGASYDQYF. The CDR3, as DNA: TGTGCCAGCGAAGACAGGGGAGCATCCTACGATCAGTACTTC. The J gene is TRBJ2-7, the V gene TRBV28; 8 bases align to TRBD1. The CDR3 contains 14 residues. The V gene's germline CDR1 is MDHEN and CDR2 SYDVKM.

The V and J genes are TRBV12-3 or TRBV12-4 and TRBJ1-1; 7 nucleotides align to TRBD1. The CDR3 sequence is 15 residues long. The J segment lost 0 bases and the V segment lost 2 bases, leaving 3 bases of the junction unmatched. The CDR3 region is CASSLPGQMNTEAFF. CDR3 sequence (DNA): TGTGCCAGCAGTTTACCGGGACAGATGAACACTGAAGCTTTCTTT.

This clonotype came up many times. The rearrangement links TRBV27 to TRBJ2-7; D is unresolved. V was clipped by 1 base and J by 3 bases, with 13 bases between them. The germline gives CDR1 MNHEY, CDR2 SMNVEV (reference sequence). CDR3 length: 15 amino acids. CDR3 protein: CASSLWATKLYEQYF. CDR3 sequence (DNA): TGTGCCAGCAGTTTATGGGCTACAAAGCTCTACGAGCAGTACTTC.

Only a few counts were recorded for this clonotype. This sequence joins TRBV11-1 and TRBJ2-2; possible D gene TRBD2, 5 bases. V was clipped by 11 bases and J by 5 bases, with 30 bases between them. The CDR3 length is 18 residues. Germline values: CDR1 SGHAT, CDR2 FQDESV (reference sequence). CDR3 in amino acids: CAGAGGGAESRGTGELFF. CDR3 DNA: TGTGCCGGTGCCGGTGGTGGAGCGGAAAGCCGAGGGACCGGGGAGCTGTTTTTT.

CDR3 nucleotide sequence: TGTGCCACCGGGACAGATGTAAAGGCCAACGTCCTGACTTTC. Translated: CATGTDVKANVLTF. The V call is TRBV28, the J call TRBJ2-6; TRBD1 matches at 7 bases. The CDR3 covers 14 residues. The germline CDR1 and CDR2 sequences are MDHEN and SYDVKM. V lost 10 bases and J lost 6; bases outside the gene matches: 9.

A few counts support this clonotype. The V call is TRBV30, the J call TRBJ2-1; D is unclear. V lost 5 bases, J lost 5 bases, and 10 bases lay in between. Germline V gene data show CDR1 as GTSNPN and CDR2 as SVGIG (reference sequence). The CDR3 consists of 12 residues. CDR3: CAWALTDNEQFF. The DNA of the CDR3 is TGTGCCTGGGCTCTAACTGACAATGAGCAGTTCTTC.

This clonotype has a count of ten or more. This chain uses TRBV12-3 or TRBV12-4 with TRBJ2-3, with 16 bases identical to TRBD2. V dropped 5 bases and J dropped 4; count of bases not matched to a gene: 3. CDR3 size: 16 residues. The CDR3 coding sequence is TGTGCCAGCAGTCCCGGGACTAGCGGGAGGGCAGATACGCAGTATTTT. It yields the protein CASSPGTSGRADTQYF.

The gene calls are TRBV27 and TRBJ2-2; D not certain. The CDR3 runs 16 residues. Per germline, CDR1 MNHEY and CDR2 SMNVEV (reference sequence). Trimming cost V 2 bases and J 0 bases, with 10 bases left between them. The CDR3 is CASSLLGQANTGELFF. The CDR3 DNA reads as TGTGCCAGCAGTTTACTGGGTCAGGCGAACACCGGGGAGCTGTTTTTT.

This clonotype was observed many times. CDR3 protein: CAISESTLAGVSYEQYF. The CDR3 nucleotides are TGTGCCATCAGTGAGTCCACACTAGCGGGGGTCTCCTACGAGCAGTACTTC. This chain links TRBV10-3 with TRBJ2-7; 11 nucleotides agree with TRBD2. V trimming: 0 bases; J trimming: 0 bases; junction bases outside the gene matches: 4. The CDR3 totals 17 residues. Germline CDR1 reads ENHRY; CDR2 reads SYGVKD.

In this sample, this clonotype turned up many times. The chain couples TRBV28 to TRBJ1-4; perhaps TRBD1 as D (5 bases). This CDR3 comprises 13 residues. V was cut by 8 bases and J by 7 bases, with 14 bases left in between. Per germline, CDR1 MDHEN and CDR2 SYDVKM. The CDR3 coding sequence is TGTGCCAGCTCCCTGCAGGGCGGTGAAAAACTGTTTTTT. It is translated as CASSLQGGEKLFF.

This clonotype showed up just a few times. The chain is built from TRBV2 and TRBJ2-7, with D perhaps given as TRBD1 or TRBD2 (5 bases each). Germline assignment: CDR1 SNHLY and CDR2 FYNNEI. The CDR3 length is 15 residues. V gave up 0 bases and J gave up 0 bases, with 9 bases separating them. The CDR3 DNA reads as TGTGCCAGCAGTGAAGCGCCAGGGAGCTCCTACGAGCAGTACTTC. Translating it yields CASSEAPGSSYEQYF.

This clonotype occurred many times. The chain employs TRBV20-1 and TRBJ2-5; a possible D gene is TRBD2 (5 bases). The CDR3 runs to 13 residues. V lost 3 bases, J lost 7 bases, and 15 bases lay in between. Per germline, CDR1 DFQATT and CDR2 SNEGSKA (reference sequence). The CDR3 bases are TGCAGTGCTAGGCCCCCCGCGGGCGGGACCCAGTACTTC. This codes for CSARPPAGGTQYF.

This clonotype was detected a few times. J is TRBJ2-5 and V is TRBV6-1; D is perhaps TRBD1 (5 bases). V was cut by 6 bases and J by 2 bases, with 19 bases left in between. The CDR3 runs to 16 residues. The germline gives CDR1 MNHNS, CDR2 SASEGT. CDR3 DNA: TGTGCCAGCAGGCAGTGGGGCCATCTGTTTCAAGAGACCCAGTACTTC. Its translation: CASRQWGHLFQETQYF.

This clonotype occurred many times. The J gene is TRBJ2-5, the V gene TRBV14, with a weak D call TRBD2 (6 bases). CDR3 length equals 17 residues. V was shortened by 2 bases and J by 2 bases, with 18 bases between the two germline ends. CDR1 and CDR2 (germline): SGHDN, FVKESK. The CDR3 DNA is TGTGCCAGCAGCCAACCTAAACCTCCGGGGGAGCAAGAGACCCAGTACTTC. The encoded protein is CASSQPKPPGEQETQYF.

As for this clonotype: This may stem from a read error, because a much larger clone lies one nucleotide away. The V and J genes are TRBV28 and TRBJ2-7, with D possibly being TRBD1 or TRBD2 (5 bases each). The CDR3 totals 17 residues. Germline lookup yields CDR1 MDHEN and CDR2 SYDVKM. The V and J ends lost 3 bases and 4 bases respectively, with 22 bases between them. The CDR3 is CASSLPLRGPTQYEQYF. CDR3 bases: TGTGCCAGCAGTTTGCCTCTTCGGGGACCGACTCAATACGAGCAGTACTTC.

This clonotype has a handful of counts. The chain has TRBV25-1 and TRBJ1-3; 8 bases are a match to TRBD1. The CDR3 loop spans 14 amino acids. The V gene's germline CDR1 is MGHDK and CDR2 SYGVNS. Losses at the gene ends were 7 bases for V and 2 bases for J; bases not matched to a gene: 4. The CDR3 sequence: CASKPGQAGNTIYF. CDR3 in DNA: TGTGCCAGCAAACCGGGACAGGCTGGAAACACCATATATTTT.

This clonotype appeared many times. The chain recombines TRBV5-1 with TRBJ2-2; D is uncertain. V was cut by 0 bases and J by 4 bases, with 7 bases left in between. Per the germline V gene, CDR1 is SGHRS and CDR2 is YFSETQ. This CDR3 comprises 14 residues. This CDR3 reads CASSLERVTGELFF. CDR3 in DNA: TGCGCCAGCAGCTTGGAAAGGGTCACCGGGGAGCTGTTTTTT.

This clonotype showed up many times. The chain couples TRBV21-1 to TRBJ2-5; the D call TRBD1 from the table was never checked on the DNA. TRBV21-1 is recorded as a pseudogene. There are 15 residues in the CDR3. CDR3 coding DNA: TGTGCCAGCATGATATTGAGGGGGGGATGTGAGACCCAGTACTTC. This sequence encodes CASMILRGGCETQYF.